Listed here are 18 T cell receptor beta chains from one sample, sequenced in a study of PD-L1 blockade in urothelial cancer. The assay was immunoSEQ multiplex PCR, and TCRdb's table has in-frame clones only and misses some. The table records around 66,000 clones, around nine tenths of them present only once. Time point noted: peripheral blood 6 weeks after treatment start. The material sequenced was PBMCs, taken around atezolizumab (anti-PD-L1) treatment. These receptors all stem from a man aged 55 to 70 with urothelial cancer.

This sequence joins TRBV9 and TRBJ2-5, with TRBD2 matching over 7 bases. V shed 4 bases and J 2 bases; nucleotides not matched to a gene: 5. The CDR3 has 14 amino acids. Per germline, CDR1 SGDLS and CDR2 YYNGEE. CDR3 amino acids: CASSRSGKQETQYF. As DNA, the CDR3 is TGTGCCAGCAGCCGCAGCGGGAAACAAGAGACCCAGTACTTC.

The chain combines TRBV5-1 with TRBJ1-5; D may be TRBD1 (6 bases). Germline lookup yields CDR1 SGHRS and CDR2 YFSETQ. Deletions cut 0 bases from V and 6 bases from J, with 16 bases between. The CDR3 spans 16 residues. For the CDR3, the DNA is TGCGCCAGCAGCTTGGAGGAGACAGGTTCTGGTCAGCCCCAGCATTTT. Its protein product is CASSLEETGSGQPQHF.

The rearrangement links TRBV29-1 to TRBJ2-1; maybe TRBD2 (6 bases). V lost 7 bases and J lost 9, with 13 bases in between. Germline V gene data show CDR1 as SQVTM and CDR2 as ANQGSEA. CDR3 length equals 11 residues. The CDR3 sequence is CSAGRKIEQFF. Written as DNA, the CDR3 is TGCAGCGCGGGGAGGAAAATTGAGCAGTTCTTC.

V is TRBV7-9 and J is TRBJ1-5; TRBD1 matches 9 bases. The germline V gene encodes CDR1 SEHNR and CDR2 FQNEAQ (reference sequence). Germline trimming cut 2 bases from V and 1 base from J; bases unmatched to any gene: 9. The CDR3 sequence is 18 residues long. The CDR3 DNA follows: TGTGCCAGCAGCTTAACGGGACAGGGTTCGGGCAGCAATCAGCCCCAGCATTTT. This translates into CASSLTGQGSGSNQPQHF.

This chain connects TRBV7-8 to TRBJ2-7, with TRBD2 matching 9 bases. The CDR3 runs to 14 residues. In germline, CDR1 is SGHVS, CDR2 FQNEAQ. V lost 7 bases and J lost 4; bases outside the gene matches: 8. The CDR3 region is CASIPGTSSYEQYF. The CDR3 nucleotides are TGTGCCAGCATTCCCGGGACTAGCAGTTACGAGCAGTACTTC.

J is TRBJ2-7 and V is TRBV6-1; 8 bases agree with TRBD2. CDR3 length: 14 residues. The V gene end was trimmed by 4 bases and the J gene end by 2 bases; junction bases not matched to a gene: 4. Germline V gene sequence: CDR1 MNHNS, CDR2 SASEGT. The CDR3 DNA is TGTGCCAGCAGTGCCGGGAGGGGTCCCTACGAGCAGTACTTC. Translating gives CASSAGRGPYEQYF.

The chain couples TRBV5-4 to TRBJ1-4; a possible D gene is TRBD1 (5 bases). Germline CDR1 reads SGHNT; CDR2 reads YYREEE (reference sequence). The CDR3 consists of 15 residues. V was cut by 5 bases and J by 0 bases, with 11 bases left in between. The CDR3 DNA follows: TGTGCCAGCAGTTTAACAGGTTCAACTAATGAAAAACTGTTTTTT. Its protein product is CASSLTGSTNEKLFF.

This clone turned up a few times. The chain carries TRBV5-1 and TRBJ2-7; D might be TRBD2 (6 bases). Germline lookup yields CDR1 SGHRS and CDR2 YFSETQ. The CDR3 runs 15 residues. Trimming left V 1 base short and J 5 bases short, with 16 bases between. CDR3 nucleotide sequence: TGCGCCAGCAGCTTGATCCTAGGAGGGGTCCACGAGCAGTACTTC. Encoded protein: CASSLILGGVHEQYF.

This CDR3 is CASSLSGTSTDTQYF. The CDR3 bases are TGTGCCAGCAGCTTAAGTGGGACAAGCACAGATACGCAGTATTTT. The V and J genes are TRBV7-3 and TRBJ2-3; tentative D call: TRBD1 (6 bases). CDR1 and CDR2 (germline): SGHTA, FQGTGA. V gave up 1 base and J gave up 0 bases, with 8 bases separating them. The CDR3 loop spans 15 amino acids. Complete variable domain (other parts from reference TRBV7-3 and TRBJ2-3): GAGVSQTPSNKVTEKGKYVELRCDPISGHTALYWYRQSLGQGPEFLIYFQGTGAADDSGLPNDRFFAVRPEGSVSTLKIQRTERGDSAVYLCASSLSGTSTDTQYFGPGTRLTVL.

Concerning this clone: Other DNA sequences from this sample encode an identical CDR3 as well. This chain joins TRBV5-1 and TRBJ2-3; 7 nucleotides agree with TRBD1. V shed 4 bases and J 3 bases; nucleotides not matched to a gene: 5. The germline CDR1 and CDR2 sequences are SGHRS and YFSETQ. The CDR3 spans 14 residues. CDR3 bases: TGCGCCAGCAGCCCGGGACAGCCTACAGATACGCAGTATTTT. Amino acid sequence: CASSPGQPTDTQYF.

The chain is built from TRBV27 and TRBJ1-1; 11 nucleotides line up with TRBD1. This CDR3 spans 15 amino acids. Germline CDR1 reads MNHEY; CDR2 reads SMNVEV (reference sequence). V shed 3 bases, J shed 4 bases, and the junction held 4 bases outside the gene matches. Here the CDR3 DNA reads TGTGCCAGCAGTTTTTCCGGGACAGGGGGCACTGAAGCTTTCTTT. Translating it yields CASSFSGTGGTEAFF.

This sequence joins TRBV6-6 and TRBJ1-5, with D perhaps TRBD1 (6 bases). The V gene's germline CDR1 is MNHNY and CDR2 SVGAGI (reference sequence). The V gene lost 2 bases and the J gene lost 1 base, with 9 bases spanning the gap. The CDR3 contains 15 residues. CDR3 amino acids: CASSYPGASNQPQHF. In DNA form, the CDR3 reads TGTGCCAGCAGTTACCCAGGGGCGAGCAATCAGCCCCAGCATTTT.

The chain links TRBV11-2 to TRBJ1-2; 7 bases agree with TRBD1. Losses at the gene ends were 4 bases for V and 2 bases for J; bases not matched to a gene: 19. CDR3 length: 19 amino acids. Looked up from germline, CDR1 is SGHAT and CDR2 is FQNNGV. CDR3 sequence (DNA): TGTGCCAGCAGCTCCGGACCCCGAGGGGGCCCCAGGACAAACTATGGCTACACCTTC. As protein: CASSSGPRGGPRTNYGYTF.

The chain uses TRBV19 and TRBJ1-5, with 7 bases aligning to TRBD1. The CDR3 loop spans 15 amino acids. The trim removed 7 bases at V and 5 bases at J, leaving 11 bases unmatched. Per the germline V gene, CDR1 is LNHDA and CDR2 is SQIVND (reference sequence). The CDR3 DNA reads TGTGCCAGTACCTCGGGACAGCTGAGTCATCAGCCCCAGCATTTT. Amino acid sequence: CASTSGQLSHQPQHF.

The V and J genes are TRBV5-1 and TRBJ1-4; 7 bases are a match to TRBD1. The CDR3 covers 15 residues. Looked up from germline, CDR1 is SGHRS and CDR2 is YFSETQ. V was pared by 2 bases and J by 7 bases, with 8 bases of the junction left unmatched. CDR3 in DNA: TGCGCCAGCAGCTTACTGACAGGGCGAGGTGAAAAACTGTTTTTT. Amino acids: CASSLLTGRGEKLFF.

The chain recombines TRBV27 with TRBJ2-5; no firm D call. There are 13 residues in the CDR3. Per germline, CDR1 MNHEY and CDR2 SMNVEV (reference sequence). Trimming took 3 bases from V and 3 from J, leaving 8 bases between them. This chain's CDR3 is CASSLLREETQYF. CDR3 DNA: TGTGCCAGCAGTTTGCTACGAGAAGAGACCCAGTACTTC.

This clone has a single count. The V gene is TRBV5-1, the J gene TRBJ2-3; TRBD2 matches 12 bases. The CDR3 is 18 amino acids. The V gene's germline CDR1 is SGHRS and CDR2 YFSETQ. Germline trimming cut 4 bases from V and 3 bases from J; bases unmatched to any gene: 12. Written as DNA, the CDR3 is TGCGCCAGCAGCCCGGCGACAACAACTAGCGGGGGGACAGATACGCAGTATTTT. Its translation is CASSPATTTSGGTDTQYF.

The chain carries TRBV18 and TRBJ1-1; D uncertain. Germline V lookup: CDR1 KGHSH, CDR2 LQKENI. The V end was cut by 4 bases, the J end by 0 bases, with 6 bases between. This CDR3 spans 13 amino acids. The chain's CDR3 is CASSRGVNTEAFF. CDR3 coding DNA: TGTGCCAGCTCACGGGGAGTGAACACTGAAGCTTTCTTT.